The entry that follows covers one T cell receptor beta chain sequence. The data are from a study of blood T cell repertoires in COVID-19. Across the whole study: Acute and convalescent COVID-19 samples came from the United States, Italy and Spain. PBMCs, B-cell-depleted T cells, or T cells were the source of the cDNA or gDNA that made up the material.

The method was immunoSEQ multiplex PCR; TCRdb's version includes in-frame clones alone and lacks a portion of them. Of about 39,000 clones in the sample, more than 80% were seen once. V gave up 2 bases and J gave up 0 bases, with 11 bases separating them. Per the germline V gene, CDR1 is WSHSY and CDR2 is SAAADI. The CDR3 length is 17 residues. The TCR comes from a man aged 60 to 69 with acute or convalescent COVID-19. The chain combines TRBV10-2 with TRBJ1-6; D gene ambiguous. The sequenced material came from peripheral blood. The CDR3 DNA reads as TGCGCCAGCAGTGAGCCCCCCAGTGCCTCCTATAATTCACCCCTCCACTTT. It encodes CASSEPPSASYNSPLHF.